Included here is one T cell receptor beta chain sequence, with context. Its specificity is not known. Here the CDR3 omits its conserved ending phenylalanine or tryptophan, so a read error is the likely source. Synthesis of TCR beta cDNA was carried out from around 540 ng total RNA with a constant-region primer. Generation of the TCR beta libraries relied on three nested multiplex PCR rounds using slightly modified ARM-PCR. The study ran its first two PCR rounds for roughly 11 cycles each, using TRBV1-TRBV30 forward primers and a C-beta reverse primer. TCRdb re-called the multiplex PCR reads through MiXCR, storing one row per CDR3 protein. Here the sample spans tens of thousands of distinct CDR3 sequences, roughly 80% being singletons. The data derive from a study of tumor-infiltrating lymphocytes in primary liver carcinoma. Findings and caveats of the study: Blood fell significantly below tumors in its top-250-clone fraction (p = 0.039).

Both RNA and DNA were isolated together from around 18-30 mg of bulk tissue that had not been sorted. This CDR3 spans 17 amino acids. V gave up 2 bases and J gave up 1 base, with 16 bases separating them. Germline CDR1 reads MNHNY; CDR2 reads SVGAGI (reference sequence). Specimen: tumor-adjacent normal liver tissue. The TCR sequence derives from a woman aged 30 to 39 with primary liver carcinoma and hepatitis B virus infection. The chain is built from TRBV6-6 and TRBJ2-3; D is unresolved. This CDR3 is CASSYQTGPRGTDTQYL. In nucleotides, the CDR3 is TGTGCCAGCAGTTACCAGACCGGGCCTCGAGGCACAGATACGCAGTATTTA.